Listed here is a single T cell receptor (beta chain). Its antigen is not identified. This sample stems from a study of PD-1 blockade in mismatch repair-deficient tumors. The germline V gene has CDR1 ENHRY and CDR2 SYGVKD. V trimming: 0 bases; J trimming: 0 bases; junction bases outside the gene matches: 2. The CDR3 covers 16 residues. Overall study results and limits: Tumor-resident clones, often absent from pretreatment blood, expanded after pembrolizumab and then contracted.

Method: immunoSEQ multiplex PCR; TCRdb's copy keeps in-frame clones and lacks some. The sample lists more than 85,000 clones, approximately 83% occurring once. The chain links TRBV10-3 to TRBJ2-1, with TRBD2 matching over 7 bases. This receptor was obtained from an adult with mismatch repair-deficient cancer. The starting material was peripheral blood, obtained 35 to 37 weeks after starting pembrolizumab. CDR3: CAISESRGGSYNEQFF. The DNA for the CDR3 is TGTGCCATCAGTGAGTCTCGCGGGGGCTCCTACAATGAGCAGTTCTTC.